The 21 T cell receptor beta chains reported below all come from one sample, sequenced in a study of T cell repertoires in cytomegalovirus infection. TCRdb recomputed calls from the reads with MiXCR, one row per CDR3 protein. The table has 210,000 or so distinct CDR3 sequences, roughly 6.5% seen once. Sequencing was performed on PBMCs. The receptor source for this set is a human donor in good health (CMV status not recorded). Some clones in this sample may be carry-over from other donors' samples.

This clonotype turned up a few times. The V call is TRBV5-1, the J call TRBJ2-1; 7 bases are a match to TRBD2. This CDR3 spans 16 amino acids. V lost 0 bases, J lost 5 bases, and 8 bases stayed unmatched. Germline V gives CDR1 SGHRS, CDR2 YFSETQ. CDR3 in DNA: TGCGCCAGCAGCTTGGGGAGAGCGGGGATCGACAATGAGCAGTTCTTC. Protein: CASSLGRAGIDNEQFF.

This clonotype was seen repeatedly, ten times or more. The chain couples TRBV4-1 to TRBJ2-1; 9 nucleotides align to TRBD2. J was trimmed by 0 bases and V by 4 bases; bases with no gene match: 10. This CDR3 is 18 amino acids long. Germline loops: CDR1 MGHRA, CDR2 YSYEKL. CDR3 DNA sequence: TGCGCCAGCAGCCGGAAAGGGCTAGCGGGGACCTCCTACAATGAGCAGTTCTTC. Encoded protein: CASSRKGLAGTSYNEQFF.

This clonotype was counted ten times or more. The gene calls are TRBV7-2 and TRBJ1-5; D possibly corresponds to TRBD1 (6 bases). The CDR3 has 15 residues. V lost 3 bases to trimming and J lost 5 bases, with 14 bases between them. The germline V gene encodes CDR1 SGHTA and CDR2 FQGNSA. CDR3 sequence (DNA): TGTGCCAGCAGCTTCAAGACAGGAGCCTATCAGCCCCAGCATTTT. Translation gives CASSFKTGAYQPQHF. The full variable domain, with the rest looked up from reference TRBV7-2 and TRBJ1-5, is GAGVSQSPSNKVTEKGKDVELRCDPISGHTALYWYRQSLGQGLEFLIYFQGNSAPDKSGLPSDRFSAERTGGSVSTLTIQRTQQEDSAVYLCASSFKTGAYQPQHFGDGTRLSIL.

The table lists this clonotype with a few counts. The gene calls are TRBV30 and TRBJ2-2; no reliable D call. V gave up 1 base and J gave up 5 bases, with 11 bases separating them. This CDR3 has 14 amino acids. CDR1 is GTSNPN, CDR2 SVGIG, per germline (reference sequence). CDR3 region: CAWSGQAFTGELFF. The CDR3 DNA reads TGTGCCTGGAGTGGGCAGGCCTTTACCGGGGAGCTGTTTTTT.

This clonotype was counted many times. The chain combines TRBV7-2 with TRBJ1-3; D may be TRBD1 (5 bases). Per the germline V gene, CDR1 is SGHTA and CDR2 is FQGNSA. The ends were cut back, 6 bases at V and 2 bases at J, with 11 bases in the middle. The CDR3 consists of 14 residues. This CDR3 reads CASSWTSPGNTIYF. In DNA form, the CDR3 reads TGTGCCAGCAGTTGGACATCACCTGGAAACACCATATATTTT.

This clonotype was seen ten or more times. The chain carries TRBV7-8 and TRBJ2-3, with 8 bases lining up with TRBD1. The V gene's germline CDR1 is SGHVS and CDR2 FQNEAQ. The CDR3 has 15 amino acids. CDR3 sequence reads: CGTQAAGQVTDTQYF. CDR3 DNA: TGTGGGACCCAAGCGGCGGGACAGGTTACAGATACGCAGTATTTT.

In its sample, this clonotype was seen many times. The V call is TRBV15, the J call TRBJ1-1, with D possibly matching TRBD1 (6 bases). V was shortened by 0 bases and J by 5 bases, with 13 bases between the two germline ends. Germline V lookup: CDR1 LNHNV, CDR2 YYDKDF (reference sequence). This CDR3 comprises 15 residues. The CDR3 nucleotides are TGTGCCACCAGCAGAGATGTAGGGGGAGGTACTGAAGCTTTCTTT. Protein: CATSRDVGGGTEAFF. The whole variable domain, filled in from reference TRBV15 and TRBJ1-1, reads DAMVIQNPRYQVTQFGKPVTLSCSQTLNHNVMYWYQQKSSQAPKLLFHYYDKDFNNEADTPDNFQSRRPNTSFCFLDIRSPGLGDTAMYLCATSRDVGGGTEAFFGQGTRLTVV.

This chain joins TRBV6-5 and TRBJ1-2; no definite D call. Per the germline V gene, CDR1 is MNHEY and CDR2 is SVGAGI. The CDR3 runs 14 residues. V lost 0 bases, J lost 4 bases, and 9 bases lay in between. The CDR3: CASSYSSGLYGYTF. DNA of the CDR3: TGTGCCAGCAGTTACTCGTCTGGACTCTATGGCTACACCTTC.

This clonotype has ten or more counts. This chain connects TRBV7-2 to TRBJ1-4, with no clear D. Trimming pared 3 bases from V and 0 bases from J, leaving 8 bases between. The CDR3 is made up of 15 amino acids. Germline CDR1 SGHTA, CDR2 FQGNSA. The CDR3 DNA sequence: TGTGCCAGCAGCTTGAGTTTTGCAACTAATGAAAAACTGTTTTTT. It is translated as CASSLSFATNEKLFF.

This clonotype has a count of ten or more. The chain couples TRBV7-2 to TRBJ2-7; D possibly corresponds to TRBD2 (5 bases). Per germline, CDR1 SGHTA and CDR2 FQGNSA. The CDR3 consists of 15 residues. V lost 1 base and J lost 5, with 15 bases in between. The CDR3 spells CASSLGPGKGDEQYF. Written as DNA, the CDR3 is TGTGCCAGCAGCTTAGGTCCCGGGAAGGGCGACGAGCAGTACTTC.

The chain employs TRBV10-3 and TRBJ2-3; 13 bases align to TRBD2. The CDR3 is made up of 17 amino acids. The J segment lost 0 bases and the V segment lost 4 bases, leaving 4 bases of the junction unmatched. Germline V lookup: CDR1 ENHRY, CDR2 SYGVKD. The CDR3 sequence is CAISGTSGGPSTDTQYF. In nucleotides, the CDR3 is TGTGCCATCAGTGGGACTAGCGGGGGCCCTAGCACAGATACGCAGTATTTT.

This clonotype was observed a few times. CDR3 sequence reads: CASRPGRGNSPLHF. CDR3 DNA sequence: TGTGCCAGCAGACCGGGACGGGGAAATTCACCCCTCCACTTT. V usage is TRBV6-5 and J usage is TRBJ1-6, with a weak D call TRBD1 (5 bases). The CDR3 totals 14 residues. V shed 6 bases and J shed 7 bases, with 13 bases lying between them. The germline V gene has CDR1 MNHEY and CDR2 SVGAGI.

This clonotype was seen many times. The V and J genes are TRBV2 and TRBJ1-5, with TRBD1 matching over 8 bases. This CDR3 contains 15 residues. V trimming: 1 base; J trimming: 7 bases; junction bases outside the gene matches: 6. The germline gives CDR1 SNHLY, CDR2 FYNNEI. This CDR3 reads CASSEEWTGTQPQHF. As DNA, the CDR3 is TGTGCCAGCAGTGAAGAATGGACAGGGACGCAGCCCCAGCATTTT.

This clonotype was found many times. This chain uses TRBV7-2 with TRBJ1-2; the match to TRBD1 covers 7 bases. CDR1 SGHTA and CDR2 FQGNSA come from the germline V gene. This CDR3 has 14 amino acids. V was clipped by 5 bases and J by 5 bases; unmatched bases: 8. The CDR3 protein is CASSVTGSPYGYTF. The CDR3 DNA follows: TGTGCCAGCAGCGTGACAGGGTCCCCTTATGGCTACACCTTC.

This clonotype turned up a few times. V usage is TRBV5-4 and J usage is TRBJ2-1; D is perhaps TRBD2 (5 bases). Trimming left V 3 bases short and J 6 bases short, with 10 bases between. Germline assignment: CDR1 SGHNT and CDR2 YYREEE (reference sequence). CDR3 length equals 13 residues. CDR3 DNA: TGTGCCAGCAGCTCCGGACTGGGCAATGAGCAGTTCTTC. It specifies CASSSGLGNEQFF.

This clonotype was recorded once. This could be a read error, since a much larger clone is one nucleotide away. The V and J genes are TRBV6-5 and TRBJ2-3; D may correspond to TRBD1 or TRBD2 (6 bases each). Germline CDR1 and CDR2: MNHEY and SVGAGI. The CDR3 is 14 amino acids. In DNA form, the CDR3 reads TGTGCCAGCAGTTCGGGGGCTAGCACAGATACGAAGTATTTT. Translated, it gives CASSSGASTDTKYF.

The chain has TRBV7-9 and TRBJ2-7, with D tentatively TRBD1 (5 bases). The CDR3 is made up of 13 amino acids. The V gene's germline CDR1 is SEHNR and CDR2 FQNEAQ (reference sequence). With 5 bases removed from V and 7 bases from J, the gap between germline ends came to 15 bases. The DNA of the CDR3 is TGTGCCAGCAGCATAGGACACCGCGTGGAGCAGTACTTC. It is translated as CASSIGHRVEQYF.

This clonotype was recorded at least ten times. The rearrangement joins TRBV10-3 to TRBJ1-1; no clear D. V lost 9 bases to trimming and J lost 4 bases, with 9 bases between them. There are 11 residues in the CDR3. The germline V gene encodes CDR1 ENHRY and CDR2 SYGVKD. The CDR3: CAMGFGTEAFF. CDR3 bases: TGTGCCATGGGGTTTGGCACTGAAGCTTTCTTT.

This clonotype came up many times. The gene calls are TRBV6-5 and TRBJ1-3, with no clear D. CDR1 and CDR2 from the germline V gene are MNHEY and SVGAGI. The CDR3 consists of 13 residues. The V and J ends lost 7 bases and 0 bases respectively, with 7 bases between them. This chain's CDR3 is CASTVSSGNTIYF. DNA of the CDR3: TGTGCCAGCACGGTGAGCTCTGGAAACACCATATATTTT.

Only a few counts were recorded for this clonotype. The CDR3 DNA is TGCAGTGCTAGAGGGCAGGGGGACATTCAGTACTTC. Protein: CSARGQGDIQYF. This chain joins TRBV20-1 and TRBJ2-4; 7 nucleotides line up with TRBD1. The CDR3 is 12 residues long. Germline trimming cut 1 base from V and 8 bases from J; bases unmatched to any gene: 2. Germline lookup yields CDR1 DFQATT and CDR2 SNEGSKA (reference sequence).

There are a few counts of this clonotype. The chain joins TRBV7-9 to TRBJ2-7, with D perhaps given as TRBD1 or TRBD2 (5 bases each). CDR3 size: 13 residues. V was pared by 2 bases and J by 5 bases, with 10 bases between. In germline, CDR1 is SEHNR, CDR2 FQNEAQ (reference sequence). This CDR3 is CASSLSGTHEQYF. CDR3 nucleotides: TGTGCCAGCAGCTTATCAGGGACCCACGAGCAGTACTTC.